Reported below is one T cell receptor (beta chain). Only in-frame clones appear in the TCRdb table, and some are missing; sequencing was by immunoSEQ multiplex PCR. The table records approximately 100,000 clones, 80% to 95% of them present only once. These data belong to a study of T cell responses to AZD1222 COVID-19 vaccine. The CDR3 is 15 amino acids. Germline V gene sequence: CDR1 SNHLY, CDR2 FYNNEI. The ends were cut back, 6 bases at V and 0 bases at J, with 14 bases in the middle. This TCR derives from an adult in good health. The starting material was peripheral blood, obtained on day 0 of AZD1222 vaccination. The chain uses TRBV2 and TRBJ1-2; TRBD1 is a possible D gene (6 bases). CDR3 residues: CASRSEQGPNYGYTF. The DNA of the CDR3 is TGTGCCAGCAGGTCAGAACAGGGCCCTAACTATGGCTACACCTTC.